This record covers a single TCR beta chain. The antigen is unknown. The data derive from a study of T cell responses to AZD1222 COVID-19 vaccine. Study as a whole: Second-dose schedules of about 4 or about 12 weeks were combined.

This table comes from immunoSEQ multiplex PCR, and its TCRdb copy is limited to in-frame clones, with some not included. The sample contains around 170,000 clones, approximately 91% of which appear only once. The germline V gene encodes CDR1 SEHNR and CDR2 FQNEAQ (reference sequence). The CDR3 consists of 15 residues. Trimming took 5 bases from V and 7 from J; bases not matched to a gene: 7. Study observations and caveats: As reported, nearly half of all spike-specific TCRs target variant regions that are unmutated. Mostly white British, mostly female donors; authors suggested clonal diversity may be underestimated.

The chain employs TRBV7-9 and TRBJ1-4; TRBD1 agrees at 10 bases. The specimen comprised peripheral blood, sampled on day 0 of AZD1222 vaccination. This TCR was recovered from an adult in good health. The DNA of the CDR3 is TGTGCCAGCAGCCTATCCGGGACAGGGGTTGAAAAACTGTTTTTT. The encoded protein is CASSLSGTGVEKLFF.